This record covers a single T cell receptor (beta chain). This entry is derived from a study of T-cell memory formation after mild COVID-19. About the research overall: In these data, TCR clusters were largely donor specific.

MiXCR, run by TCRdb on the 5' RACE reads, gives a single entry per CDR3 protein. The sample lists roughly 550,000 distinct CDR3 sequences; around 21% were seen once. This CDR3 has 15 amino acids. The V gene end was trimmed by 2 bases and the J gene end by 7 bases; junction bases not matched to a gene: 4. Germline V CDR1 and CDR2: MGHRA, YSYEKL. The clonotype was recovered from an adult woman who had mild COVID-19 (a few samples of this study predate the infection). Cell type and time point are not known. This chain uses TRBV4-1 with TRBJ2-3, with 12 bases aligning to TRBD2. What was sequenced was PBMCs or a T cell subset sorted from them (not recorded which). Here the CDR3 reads CASSQLAGGQNTQYF. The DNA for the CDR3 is TGCGCCAGCAGCCAACTAGCGGGGGGGCAAAATACGCAGTATTTT.